The 27 T cell receptor beta chains in this list originate from one sample, sequenced in a study of graft-versus-host responses after intestinal transplantation. TCRdb's copy holds only in-frame clones and misses some; the assay was immunoSEQ multiplex PCR. The sample shows 9,500 to 10,000 clones, under 85% of them seen only once. Researchers processed graft tissue to release intraepithelial and lamina propria lymphocytes. Specimen: ileum tissue, collected roughly 530 days after intestinal transplant. All receptors derive from a human patient who received an intestinal transplant, so some T cells may come from the graft donor.

The rearrangement joins TRBV7-9 to TRBJ2-3; D may be TRBD1 or TRBD2 (6 bases each). Trimming took 0 bases from V and 1 from J, leaving 11 bases between them. In germline, CDR1 is SEHNR, CDR2 FQNEAQ (reference sequence). The CDR3 runs to 16 residues. CDR3 residues: CASSLAGGPGTDTQYF. In nucleotides, the CDR3 is TGTGCCAGCAGCTTAGCTGGGGGGCCAGGCACAGATACGCAGTATTTT.

V is TRBV28 and J is TRBJ2-5; TRBD2 aligns across 9 bases. The last part of the DNA fits TRBJ2-7 better; the J call may be wrong. This CDR3 is built from 17 residues. Germline CDR1 MDHEN, CDR2 SYDVKM. The CDR3 nucleotides read TGTGCCAGCAGTTTTCCCGGGGGACTAGCATCTCACTACGAGCAGTACTTC. Translation: CASSFPGGLASHYEQYF.

The chain recombines TRBV5-1 with TRBJ2-2; D might be TRBD1 (6 bases). Trimming took off 5 bases at V and 2 bases at J, with 13 bases between the two ends. CDR1 and CDR2 (germline): SGHRS, YFSETQ. This CDR3 has 15 amino acids. CDR3 sequence: CASSLSDRNTGELFF. CDR3 nucleotide sequence: TGCGCCAGCAGTCTCTCGGACAGAAACACCGGGGAGCTGTTTTTT.

The chain carries TRBV5-4 and TRBJ2-1; 10 bases align to TRBD2. Germline V gene sequence: CDR1 SGHNT, CDR2 YYREEE (reference sequence). Trimming at V came to 4 bases and at J to 6 bases, leaving 13 bases not matched to a gene. The CDR3 extends over 17 amino acids. CDR3 sequence: CASSPLVGSGGLNEQFF. The CDR3, as DNA: TGTGCCAGCAGCCCGCTCGTGGGTAGCGGGGGGCTCAATGAGCAGTTCTTC. Together with reference TRBV5-4 and TRBJ2-1, the CDR3 gives the full variable domain: ETGVTQSPTHLIKTRGQQVTLRCSSQSGHNTVSWYQQALGQGPQFIFQYYREEENGRGNFPPRFSGLQFPNYSSELNVNALELDDSALYLCASSPLVGSGGLNEQFFGPGTRLTVL.

The rearrangement links TRBV6-4 to TRBJ2-2, with D tentatively TRBD1 (5 bases). V was pared by 3 bases and J by 5 bases, with 13 bases between. From germline, CDR1 is MRHNA and CDR2 SNTAGT. This CDR3 is 15 amino acids long. CDR3 loop: CASSEPPDTTGELFF. The CDR3 DNA follows: TGTGCCAGCAGTGAGCCCCCGGACACGACCGGGGAGCTGTTTTTT.

V and J are TRBV5-6 and TRBJ2-3, with D unresolved. The CDR3 runs 13 residues. Germline assignment: CDR1 SGHDT and CDR2 YYEEEE. Between the trimmed V and J ends, which lost 4 bases and 2 bases, there was a span of 8 bases. The CDR3 region has the DNA TGTGCCAGCAGCCCTATTCCCACAGATACGCAGTATTTT. Translating gives CASSPIPTDTQYF.

The gene calls are TRBV5-1 and TRBJ1-1; 9 bases are shared with TRBD1. With 2 bases clipped from V and 0 bases from J, the junction kept 11 bases outside the gene matches. This CDR3 region has 18 residues. CDR1 is SGHRS and CDR2 is YFSETQ in the germline V gene. CDR3 loop: CASSFRPGDRVMNTEAFF. The CDR3 DNA reads as TGCGCCAGCAGCTTCCGTCCCGGGGACAGGGTGATGAACACTGAAGCTTTCTTT.

The chain has TRBV2 and TRBJ2-3, with D uncertain. Per germline, CDR1 SNHLY and CDR2 FYNNEI. There are 14 residues in the CDR3. V lost 6 bases to trimming and J lost 5 bases, with 15 bases between them. The CDR3 sequence: CASSIKSVVDTQYF. In DNA, the CDR3 is TGTGCCAGCAGCATAAAATCCGTCGTAGATACGCAGTATTTT.

The chain links TRBV4-2 to TRBJ2-7; weak D call: TRBD2 (5 bases). The germline gives CDR1 LGHNA, CDR2 YNFKEQ. This CDR3 region has 14 residues. Trimming pared 5 bases from V and 2 bases from J, leaving 13 bases between. CDR3 in DNA: TGTGCCAGCAGCTTGGGTGCGGGTCCCTACGAGCAGTACTTC. Residues: CASSLGAGPYEQYF.

The CDR3 region has the DNA TGTGCCAGCAGCTTGGTTACAGGGTCTTATGAGCAGTTCTTC. Its translation is CASSLVTGSYEQFF. The rearrangement links TRBV5-5 to TRBJ2-1; a possible D gene is TRBD1 (6 bases). The CDR3 covers 14 residues. CDR1 and CDR2 from the germline V gene are SGHKS and YYEKEE (reference sequence). Deletions cut 0 bases from V and 8 bases from J, with 12 bases between.

The chain links TRBV4-3 to TRBJ1-2; unclear D gene. The germline gives CDR1 LGHNA, CDR2 YSLEER. The CDR3 has 14 residues. V was trimmed by 0 bases and J by 4 bases, leaving 9 bases between them. The CDR3 here is CASSQDPRSYGYTF. The CDR3 DNA is TGCGCCAGCAGCCAAGATCCCCGAAGCTATGGCTACACCTTC.

The chain employs TRBV29-1 and TRBJ2-7; a weak D match, TRBD2 (5 bases). The CDR3 has 14 amino acids. With 1 base removed from V and 5 bases from J, the gap between germline ends came to 15 bases. Germline loops: CDR1 SQVTM, CDR2 ANQGSEA. The CDR3 is CSVEGAGGVNEQYF. The CDR3, as DNA: TGCAGCGTTGAAGGCGCCGGAGGCGTTAACGAGCAGTACTTC.

This clone was found a few times. The V call is TRBV6-1, the J call TRBJ2-5; maybe TRBD1 (5 bases). The assigned J gene may be wrong: the sequence end matches TRBJ2-7 better. The CDR3 length is 13 residues. Per the germline V gene, CDR1 is MNHNS and CDR2 is SASEGT. The chain's CDR3 is CASSNTGTYEQYF. The CDR3 DNA is TGTGCCAGCAGTAATACAGGAACCTACGAGCAGTACTTC.

This clone was detected a few times. The rearrangement links TRBV19 to TRBJ1-1; D possibly corresponds to TRBD1 (6 bases). Germline CDR1 and CDR2: LNHDA and SQIVND (reference sequence). This CDR3 spans 14 amino acids. Trimming pared 6 bases from V and 0 bases from J, leaving 11 bases between. CDR3 amino acids: CASRRGQLNTEAFF. The CDR3 DNA follows: TGTGCCAGTAGGCGCGGACAGCTGAACACTGAAGCTTTCTTT.

V and J are TRBV7-2 and TRBJ2-7; TRBD1 matches at 7 bases. V lost 4 bases to trimming and J lost 4 bases; unmatched junction nucleotides: 7. Germline V gene data show CDR1 as SGHTA and CDR2 as FQGNSA. The length of the CDR3 is 14 residues. The CDR3 region has the DNA TGTGCCAGCAGCTCCCGACAGGGTCGGTACGAGCAGTACTTC. Amino acid sequence: CASSSRQGRYEQYF.

Comment on this clone: Other DNA sequences in this specimen translate into the identical CDR3. The chain employs TRBV7-6 and TRBJ1-1; D may be TRBD1 (6 bases). CDR3 length: 13 residues. V was cut by 4 bases and J by 11 bases, with 17 bases left in between. CDR1 and CDR2 (germline): SGHVS, FNYEAQ. CDR3 nucleotides: TGTGCCAGCAGCTACTCGGGGGGCAAGGAGGCTTTCTTT. Its protein product is CASSYSGGKEAFF.

V usage is TRBV11-2 and J usage is TRBJ1-5; D might be TRBD1 (6 bases). Germline values: CDR1 SGHAT, CDR2 FQNNGV. V dropped 4 bases and J dropped 5 bases, with 21 bases sitting between them. There are 17 residues in the CDR3. DNA for the CDR3: TGTGCCAGCAGCTCCGATCAGGGGAACTACCCTCATCAGCCCCAGCATTTT. Amino acid sequence: CASSSDQGNYPHQPQHF. Variable domain in full (rest from reference TRBV11-2 and TRBJ1-5): EAGVAQSPRYKIIEKRQSVAFWCNPISGHATLYWYQQILGQGPKLLIQFQNNGVVDDSQLPKDRFSAERLKGVDSTLKIQPAKLEDSAVYLCASSSDQGNYPHQPQHFGDGTRLSIL.

The rearrangement joins TRBV19 to TRBJ2-7; 12 bases align to TRBD2. V lost 5 bases, J lost 3 bases, and 5 bases stayed unmatched. The germline V gene has CDR1 LNHDA and CDR2 SQIVND (reference sequence). This CDR3 is 15 amino acids long. The CDR3 DNA is TGTGCCAGTAGTGCAACTAGCGGGGGGTACTACGAGCAGTACTTC. It specifies CASSATSGGYYEQYF.

The CDR3 loop reads CASTPLPRRNQPQHF. The CDR3 DNA reads as TGTGCCAGCACTCCCCTCCCGAGGCGCAATCAGCCCCAGCATTTT. The J gene is TRBJ1-5, the V gene TRBV28; the D is unclear. Germline CDR1 is MDHEN and CDR2 is SYDVKM. V lost 7 bases and J 2 bases, leaving 15 bases between the germline ends. The CDR3 is 15 residues long.

The chain joins TRBV6-5 to TRBJ1-5; 7 nucleotides match TRBD1. Germline values: CDR1 MNHEY, CDR2 SVGAGI. Trimming cost V 4 bases and J 6 bases; bases outside gene matches: 12. This CDR3 is built from 16 residues. CDR3 DNA sequence: TGTGCCAGCAGTTCGGAAAACAGGGGCGCGGGTCAGCCCCAGCATTTT. Protein: CASSSENRGAGQPQHF.

V gene TRBV5-1 combines with J gene TRBJ2-2; 7 nucleotides match TRBD2. The CDR3 is 15 residues long. In germline, CDR1 is SGHRS, CDR2 YFSETQ. Trimming took 4 bases from V and 4 from J; bases not matched to a gene: 7. The CDR3 bases are TGCGCCAGCAGCCGTAGCGGGTTGGGCACCGGGGAGCTGTTTTTT. Its protein is CASSRSGLGTGELFF.

J is TRBJ1-2 and V is TRBV10-3, with D unresolved. The germline V gene has CDR1 ENHRY and CDR2 SYGVKD. The V gene lost 10 bases and the J gene lost 3 bases, with 6 bases spanning the gap. The CDR3 is 10 amino acids. The CDR3 nucleotides read TGTGCCACCGGACACTATGGCTACACCTTC. Amino acids: CATGHYGYTF.

V and J are TRBV7-9 and TRBJ1-1; D not certain. Trimming left V 3 bases short and J 4 bases short, with 9 bases between. CDR1 and CDR2 from the germline V gene are SEHNR and FQNEAQ (reference sequence). The CDR3 sequence is 13 residues long. Here the CDR3 DNA reads TGTGCCAGCAGCTTTGAAAGTGGCACTGAAGCTTTCTTT. Encoded protein: CASSFESGTEAFF.

This clone is a singleton in its sample. This chain joins TRBV6-1 and TRBJ2-2; TRBD1 might be the D (6 bases). The CDR3 length is 14 residues. The V gene's germline CDR1 is MNHNS and CDR2 SASEGT. V shed 6 bases and J shed 0 bases, with 8 bases lying between them. CDR3 amino acids: CASRGHTNTGELFF. CDR3 coding DNA: TGTGCCAGCAGGGGACATACGAACACCGGGGAGCTGTTTTTT.

This chain connects TRBV5-6 to TRBJ2-7, with TRBD2 matching over 10 bases. CDR3 length equals 15 residues. Unmatched junction bases numbered 11, after V lost 5 bases and J lost 6 bases. Germline CDR1 and CDR2: SGHDT and YYEEEE. CDR3 coding DNA: TGTGCCAGCAGTCCCCAACTAGCGGGATTCCTCGAGCAGTACTTC. Translating it yields CASSPQLAGFLEQYF.

Only a few counts were recorded for this clone. The V and J genes are TRBV5-1 and TRBJ1-3; D uncertain. Germline V gives CDR1 SGHRS, CDR2 YFSETQ. This CDR3 has 12 amino acids. V lost 7 bases, J lost 4 bases, and 9 bases lay in between. The CDR3: CASSHSGNTIYF. In DNA form, the CDR3 reads TGCGCCAGCTCCCACTCCGGAAACACCATATATTTT.

The rearrangement links TRBV7-9 to TRBJ1-3; unclear D gene. CDR3 length: 12 residues. Germline loops: CDR1 SEHNR, CDR2 FQNEAQ (reference sequence). V was clipped by 4 bases and J by 1 base, with 2 bases between them. Written as DNA, the CDR3 is TGTGCCAGCAGCTATTCTGGAAACACCATATATTTT. Its protein product is CASSYSGNTIYF.